Listed here are 6 T cell receptor beta chains from one sample, sequenced in a study of blood T cells in healthy people across ages. Sample-barcoded 5' priming and a J-beta primer mix drove a second PCR of about 7 to 12 cycles. TCRdb called the 5' RACE reads again in MiXCR, with one record for every CDR3 protein. In the table there are around 650,000 distinct CDR3 sequences, less than 40% of which are singletons. The sequencing input was blood. These receptors were obtained from an elderly woman in good health.

In the case of this clonotype: One base away lies a much larger clone, so this may be a sequencing read error. The genes are TRBV6-6 and TRBJ1-5; D gene ambiguous. This CDR3 contains 13 residues. CDR1 MNHNY and CDR2 SVGAGI come from the germline V gene (reference sequence). Trimming shortened V by 6 bases and J by 4 bases, and 10 bases separated the two germline ends. The CDR3 region is CASSPNRNQPQHF. The CDR3 bases are TGTGCCAGCAGCCCAAATAGGAATCAGCCCCAGCATTTT.

The sample holds many counts of this clonotype. V is TRBV20-1 and J is TRBJ2-1, with a tentative D call TRBD2 (6 bases). Trimming took 0 bases from V and 8 from J, leaving 14 bases between them. The CDR3 runs 14 residues. Germline V gene sequence: CDR1 DFQATT, CDR2 SNEGSKA (reference sequence). In DNA, the CDR3 is TGCAGTGCTAGAGAAGGGCGGGGCGGCCATGAGCAGTTCTTC. This sequence encodes CSAREGRGGHEQFF.

The V and J genes are TRBV6-6 and TRBJ1-5; no clear D gene. CDR3 length equals 15 residues. The V and J ends lost 7 bases and 0 bases respectively, with 13 bases between them. Germline loops: CDR1 MNHNY, CDR2 SVGAGI (reference sequence). DNA of the CDR3: TGTGCCAGCACCCGAAATGAGTATAGCAATCAGCCCCAGCATTTT. Protein: CASTRNEYSNQPQHF.

The chain is built from TRBV5-1 and TRBJ2-7; D remains unclear. The germline V gene has CDR1 SGHRS and CDR2 YFSETQ. Trimming removed 0 bases at V and 6 bases at J, with 10 bases between. The CDR3 is 13 residues long. In nucleotides, the CDR3 is TGCGCCAGCAGCTTGGGGCGAACGAGCGAGCAGTACTTC. Protein: CASSLGRTSEQYF.

This clonotype was seen a handful of times. The chain couples TRBV6-1 to TRBJ1-1; D gene uncertain. The CDR3 runs 14 residues. Trimming stripped 1 base from V and 5 bases from J, with 11 bases between. Germline CDR1 reads MNHNS; CDR2 reads SASEGT. The CDR3 protein is CASSEVGRRTEAFF. The CDR3 DNA is TGTGCCAGCAGTGAAGTGGGTCGAAGGACTGAAGCTTTCTTT.

A word on this clonotype: Relative to the germline gene, one junction end is altered; a read error may explain this. J is TRBJ2-1 and V is TRBV24-1; D may be TRBD2 (5 bases). Germline V gives CDR1 KGHDR, CDR2 SFDVKD. The CDR3 covers 13 residues. This CDR3 is CATSTDGVDEQFF. CDR3 coding DNA: TGTGCCACCAGTACCGACGGGGTGGATGAACAGTTCTTC.